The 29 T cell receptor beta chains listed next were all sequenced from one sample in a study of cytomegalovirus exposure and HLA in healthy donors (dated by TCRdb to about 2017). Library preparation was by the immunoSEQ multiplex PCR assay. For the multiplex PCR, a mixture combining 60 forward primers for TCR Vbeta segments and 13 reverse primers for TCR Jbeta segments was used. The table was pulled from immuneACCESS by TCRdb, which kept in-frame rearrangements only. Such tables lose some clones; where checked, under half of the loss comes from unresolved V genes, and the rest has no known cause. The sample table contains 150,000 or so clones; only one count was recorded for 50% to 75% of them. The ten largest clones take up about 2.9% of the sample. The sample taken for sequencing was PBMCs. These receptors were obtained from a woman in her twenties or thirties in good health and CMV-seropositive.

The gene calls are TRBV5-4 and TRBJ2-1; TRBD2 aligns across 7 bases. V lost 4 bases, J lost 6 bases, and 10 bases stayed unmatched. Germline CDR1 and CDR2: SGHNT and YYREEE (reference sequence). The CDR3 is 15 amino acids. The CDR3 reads CASSHLAEMSNEQFF. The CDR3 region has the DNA TGTGCCAGCAGCCACCTAGCGGAGATGAGCAATGAGCAGTTCTTC.

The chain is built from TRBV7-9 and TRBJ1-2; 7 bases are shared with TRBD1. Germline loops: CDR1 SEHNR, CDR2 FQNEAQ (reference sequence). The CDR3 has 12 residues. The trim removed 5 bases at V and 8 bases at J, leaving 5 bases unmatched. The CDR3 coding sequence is TGTGCCAGCAGCCAAGGGGGCTTGGGCTACACCTTC. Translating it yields CASSQGGLGYTF. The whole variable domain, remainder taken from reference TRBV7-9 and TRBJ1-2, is DTGVSQNPRHKITKRGQNVTFRCDPISEHNRLYWYRQTLGQGPEFLTYFQNEAQLEKSRLLSDRFSAERPKGSFSTLEIQRTEQGDSAMYLCASSQGGLGYTFGSGTRLTVV.

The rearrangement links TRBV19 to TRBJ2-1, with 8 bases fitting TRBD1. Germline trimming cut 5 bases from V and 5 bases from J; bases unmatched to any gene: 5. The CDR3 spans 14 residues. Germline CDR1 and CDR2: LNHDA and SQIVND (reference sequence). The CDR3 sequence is CASSPGQGNNEQFF. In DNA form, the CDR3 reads TGTGCCAGTAGTCCCGGACAGGGAAACAATGAGCAGTTCTTC.

DNA of the CDR3: TGTGCCAGCAGCCCGTGTACTAACTATGGCTACACCTTC. It is translated as CASSPCTNYGYTF. The chain uses TRBV5-7 and TRBJ1-2; D unresolved. TRBV5-7 is filed as an ORF, its function uncertain. The CDR3 is made up of 13 amino acids. The V end was cut by 4 bases, the J end by 0 bases, with 7 bases between.

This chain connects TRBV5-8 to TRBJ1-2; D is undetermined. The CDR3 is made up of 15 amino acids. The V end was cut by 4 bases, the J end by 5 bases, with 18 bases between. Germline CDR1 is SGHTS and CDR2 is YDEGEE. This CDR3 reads CASSRREVSLYGYTF. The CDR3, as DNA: TGTGCCAGCAGCAGACGGGAAGTATCTCTATATGGCTACACCTTC.

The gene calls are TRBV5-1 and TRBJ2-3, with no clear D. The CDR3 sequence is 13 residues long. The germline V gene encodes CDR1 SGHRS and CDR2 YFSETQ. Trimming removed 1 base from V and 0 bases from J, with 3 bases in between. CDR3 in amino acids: CASSLLSTDTQYF. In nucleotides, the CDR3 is TGCGCCAGCAGCTTGCTGAGCACAGATACGCAGTATTTT.

The CDR3 reads CASSLDQDSGWSSYNEQFF. As DNA, the CDR3 is TGTGCCAGCAGCTTAGATCAGGATAGCGGGTGGAGCTCCTACAATGAGCAGTTCTTC. The chain is built from TRBV11-2 and TRBJ2-1; TRBD2 aligns across 7 bases. This CDR3 has 19 residues. Trimming took 0 bases from V and 0 from J; bases not matched to a gene: 11. Germline CDR1 and CDR2: SGHAT and FQNNGV.

The CDR3 bases are TGCGCCAGCAGCTTTGGGACTAGCGGGAGGGCCGGTAGAGCCAAAAACATTCAGTACTTC. Amino acids: CASSFGTSGRAGRAKNIQYF. The chain has TRBV5-1 and TRBJ2-4; 16 bases agree with TRBD2. This CDR3 comprises 20 residues. The trim removed 2 bases at V and 0 bases at J, leaving 8 bases unmatched. Germline V lookup: CDR1 SGHRS, CDR2 YFSETQ.

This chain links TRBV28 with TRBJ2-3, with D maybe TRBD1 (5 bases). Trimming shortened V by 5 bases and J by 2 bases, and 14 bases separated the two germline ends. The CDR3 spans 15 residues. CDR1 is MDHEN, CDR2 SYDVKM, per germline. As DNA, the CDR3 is TGTGCCAGCAGTAGGGGTGGGTGGGACACAGATACGCAGTATTTT. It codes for CASSRGGWDTDTQYF.

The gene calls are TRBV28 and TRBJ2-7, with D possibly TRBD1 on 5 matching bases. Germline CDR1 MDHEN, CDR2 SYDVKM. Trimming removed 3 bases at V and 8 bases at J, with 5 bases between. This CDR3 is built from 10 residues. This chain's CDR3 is CASSLGQQYF. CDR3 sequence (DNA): TGTGCCAGCAGTTTGGGGCAGCAGTACTTC.

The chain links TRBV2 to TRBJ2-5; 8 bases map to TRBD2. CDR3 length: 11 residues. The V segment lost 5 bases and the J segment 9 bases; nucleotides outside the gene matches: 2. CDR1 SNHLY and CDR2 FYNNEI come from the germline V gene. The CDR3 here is CASSTREAQYF. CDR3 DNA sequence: TGTGCCAGCAGTACGCGGGAGGCCCAGTACTTC.

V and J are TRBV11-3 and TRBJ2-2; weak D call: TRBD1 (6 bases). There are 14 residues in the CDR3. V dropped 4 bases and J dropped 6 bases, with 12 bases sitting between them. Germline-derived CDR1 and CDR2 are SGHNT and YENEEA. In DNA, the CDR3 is TGTGCCAGCAGCTACCAGGACAGTCCCGGGGAGCTGTTTTTT. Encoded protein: CASSYQDSPGELFF.

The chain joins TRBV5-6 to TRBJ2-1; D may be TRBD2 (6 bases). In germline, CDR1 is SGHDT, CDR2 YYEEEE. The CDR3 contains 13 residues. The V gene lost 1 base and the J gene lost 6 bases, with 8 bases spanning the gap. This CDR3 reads CASSLSGGNEQFF. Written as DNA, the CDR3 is TGTGCCAGCAGCTTGTCCGGGGGCAATGAGCAGTTCTTC.

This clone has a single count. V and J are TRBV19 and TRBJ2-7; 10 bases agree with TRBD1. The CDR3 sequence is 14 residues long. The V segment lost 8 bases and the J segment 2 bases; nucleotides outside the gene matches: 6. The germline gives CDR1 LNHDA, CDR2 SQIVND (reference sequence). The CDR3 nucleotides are TGTGCCAGTTCAGACAGGGGGCTTCCCTACGAGCAGTACTTC. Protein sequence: CASSDRGLPYEQYF.

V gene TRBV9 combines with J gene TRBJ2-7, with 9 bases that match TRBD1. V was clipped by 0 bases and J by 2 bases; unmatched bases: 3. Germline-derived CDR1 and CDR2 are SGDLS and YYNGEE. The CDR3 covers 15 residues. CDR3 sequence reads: CASSVGRDRAYEQYF. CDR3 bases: TGTGCCAGCAGCGTAGGACGGGACAGGGCCTACGAGCAGTACTTC.

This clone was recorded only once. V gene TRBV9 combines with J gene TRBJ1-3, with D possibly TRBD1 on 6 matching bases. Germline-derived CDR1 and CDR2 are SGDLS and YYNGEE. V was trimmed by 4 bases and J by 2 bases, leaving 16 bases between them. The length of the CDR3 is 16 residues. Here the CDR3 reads CASSKYKYRAGNTIYF. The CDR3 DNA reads TGTGCCAGCAGCAAGTACAAGTACAGGGCTGGAAACACCATATATTTT.

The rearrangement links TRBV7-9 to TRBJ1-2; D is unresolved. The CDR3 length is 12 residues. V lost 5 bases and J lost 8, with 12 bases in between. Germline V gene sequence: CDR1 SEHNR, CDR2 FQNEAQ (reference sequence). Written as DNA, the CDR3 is TGTGCCAGCAGCAGAGACCCGGGAGGCTACACCTTC. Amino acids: CASSRDPGGYTF.

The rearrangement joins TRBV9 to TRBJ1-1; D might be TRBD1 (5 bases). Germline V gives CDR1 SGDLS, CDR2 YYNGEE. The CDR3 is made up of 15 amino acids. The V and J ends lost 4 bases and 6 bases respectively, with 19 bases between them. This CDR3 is CASSSVDRRGAEAFF. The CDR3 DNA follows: TGTGCCAGCAGCAGCGTAGACCGTCGGGGGGCTGAAGCTTTCTTT.

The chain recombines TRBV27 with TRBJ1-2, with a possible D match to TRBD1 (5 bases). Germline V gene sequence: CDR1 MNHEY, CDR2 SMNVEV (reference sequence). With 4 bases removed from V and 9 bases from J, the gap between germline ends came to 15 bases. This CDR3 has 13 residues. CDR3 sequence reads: CASSSRATVSYTF. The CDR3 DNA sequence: TGTGCCAGCAGTTCCAGGGCGACAGTGAGCTACACCTTC.

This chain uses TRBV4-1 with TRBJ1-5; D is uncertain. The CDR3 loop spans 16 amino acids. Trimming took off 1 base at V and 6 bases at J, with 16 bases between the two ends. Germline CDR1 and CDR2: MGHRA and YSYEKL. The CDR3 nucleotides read TGCGCCAGCAGCCAAGCGAGAATCGGGTCCATTCAGCCCCAGCATTTT. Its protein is CASSQARIGSIQPQHF.

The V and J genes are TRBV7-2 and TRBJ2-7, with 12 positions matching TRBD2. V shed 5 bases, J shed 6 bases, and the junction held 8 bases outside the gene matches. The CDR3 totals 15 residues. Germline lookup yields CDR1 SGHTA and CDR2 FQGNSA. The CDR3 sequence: CASSPRLAGAIEQYF. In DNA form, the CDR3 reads TGTGCCAGCAGCCCCCGACTAGCGGGAGCGATCGAGCAGTACTTC.

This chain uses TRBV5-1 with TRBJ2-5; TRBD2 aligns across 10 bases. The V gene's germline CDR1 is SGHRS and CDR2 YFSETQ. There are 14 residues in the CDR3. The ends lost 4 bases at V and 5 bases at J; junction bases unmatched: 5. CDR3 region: CASSQGLALETQYF. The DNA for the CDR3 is TGCGCCAGCAGCCAGGGACTAGCGTTGGAGACCCAGTACTTC.

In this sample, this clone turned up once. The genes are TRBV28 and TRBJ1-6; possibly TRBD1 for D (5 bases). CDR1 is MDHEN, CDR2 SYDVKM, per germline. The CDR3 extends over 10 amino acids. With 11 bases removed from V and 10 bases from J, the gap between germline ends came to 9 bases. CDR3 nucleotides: TGTGCCGCAGGGCAGTCACCCCTCCACTTT. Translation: CAAGQSPLHF.

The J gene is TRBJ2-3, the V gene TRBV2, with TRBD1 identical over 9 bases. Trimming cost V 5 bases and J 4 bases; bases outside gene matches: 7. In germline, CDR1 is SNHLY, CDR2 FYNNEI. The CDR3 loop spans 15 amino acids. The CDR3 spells CASSNDRGVSDTQYF. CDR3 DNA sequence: TGTGCCAGCAGTAACGACAGGGGGGTTTCAGATACGCAGTATTTT.

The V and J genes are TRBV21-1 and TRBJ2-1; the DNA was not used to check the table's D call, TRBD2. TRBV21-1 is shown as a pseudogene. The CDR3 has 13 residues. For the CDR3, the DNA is TGTGCCAGCAGCGGGTCAGCGGGAAGGTGGCAGTTCTTC. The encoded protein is CASSGSAGRWQFF.

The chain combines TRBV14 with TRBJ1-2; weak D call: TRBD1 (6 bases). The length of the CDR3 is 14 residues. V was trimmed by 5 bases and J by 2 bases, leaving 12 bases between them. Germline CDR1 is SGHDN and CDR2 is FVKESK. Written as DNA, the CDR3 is TGTGCCAGCAGCTCGCAGGGGCCCAACTATGGCTACACCTTC. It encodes CASSSQGPNYGYTF. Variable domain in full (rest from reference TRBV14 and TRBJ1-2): EAGVTQFPSHSVIEKGQTVTLRCDPISGHDNLYWYRRVMGKEIKFLLHFVKESKQDESGMPNNRFLAERTGGTYSTLKVQPAELEDSGVYFCASSSQGPNYGYTFGSGTRLTVV.

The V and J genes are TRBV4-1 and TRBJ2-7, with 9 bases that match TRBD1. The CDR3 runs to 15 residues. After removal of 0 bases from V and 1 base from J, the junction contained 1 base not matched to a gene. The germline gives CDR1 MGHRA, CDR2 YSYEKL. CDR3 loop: CASSQEGTGSYEQYF. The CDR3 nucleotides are TGCGCCAGCAGCCAAGAGGGGACAGGGTCCTACGAGCAGTACTTC.

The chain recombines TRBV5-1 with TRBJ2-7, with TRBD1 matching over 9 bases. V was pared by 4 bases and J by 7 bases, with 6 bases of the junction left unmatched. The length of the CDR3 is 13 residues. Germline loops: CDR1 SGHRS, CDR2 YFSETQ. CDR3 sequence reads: CASSHGTGNEQYF. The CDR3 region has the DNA TGCGCCAGCAGCCACGGGACAGGGAATGAGCAGTACTTC. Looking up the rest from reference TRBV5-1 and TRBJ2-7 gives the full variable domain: KAGVTQTPRYLIKTRGQQVTLSCSPISGHRSVSWYQQTPGQGLQFLFEYFSETQRNKGNFPGRFSGRQFSNSRSEMNVSTLELGDSALYLCASSHGTGNEQYFGPGTRLTVT.

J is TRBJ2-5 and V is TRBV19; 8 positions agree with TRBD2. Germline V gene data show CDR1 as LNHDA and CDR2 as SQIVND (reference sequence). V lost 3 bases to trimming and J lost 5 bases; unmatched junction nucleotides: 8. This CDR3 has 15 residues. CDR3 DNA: TGTGCCAGTAGTATTGTTAGCGGGGACCCGGAGACCCAGTACTTC. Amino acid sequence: CASSIVSGDPETQYF.